This TCR beta chain is drawn from a study of CD8+CD57+ T cells in acquired aplastic anemia. Study at large: Quantities of DNA derived from sorted CD4+ and CD8+ cells averaged roughly 3 ug. Healthy donors yielded some 11 million CD4+ cell reads on average. Study results and caveats: Twenty-nine CD8+ CDR3 sequences were shared between patients and controls. Any difference that existed in CD8+ Simpson's diversity between patients and controls was not significant.

As concerns this clonotype: Its antigen is as yet unknown.

CDR3 and TCR beta VDJ profiling relied on genomic DNA as the template. TCRdb redid the calling of the reads with MiXCR, one entry per CDR3 protein. The table shows 180,000 or so distinct CDR3 sequences, with around half occurring only once. Looked up from germline, CDR1 is SGHVS and CDR2 is FQNEAQ. The CDR3 is 11 residues long. Trimming took off 5 bases at V and 10 bases at J, with 8 bases between the two ends. The clonotype comes from a human donor in good health. The material sequenced was sorted CD4+, CD8+, or CD8+CD57+ T cells (not recorded which) from PBMCs. The V and J genes are TRBV7-8 and TRBJ2-2; D is ambiguous. The CDR3 region has the DNA TGTGCCAGCAGCATCGATGTGGAGCTGTTTTTT. Its translation: CASSIDVELFF.